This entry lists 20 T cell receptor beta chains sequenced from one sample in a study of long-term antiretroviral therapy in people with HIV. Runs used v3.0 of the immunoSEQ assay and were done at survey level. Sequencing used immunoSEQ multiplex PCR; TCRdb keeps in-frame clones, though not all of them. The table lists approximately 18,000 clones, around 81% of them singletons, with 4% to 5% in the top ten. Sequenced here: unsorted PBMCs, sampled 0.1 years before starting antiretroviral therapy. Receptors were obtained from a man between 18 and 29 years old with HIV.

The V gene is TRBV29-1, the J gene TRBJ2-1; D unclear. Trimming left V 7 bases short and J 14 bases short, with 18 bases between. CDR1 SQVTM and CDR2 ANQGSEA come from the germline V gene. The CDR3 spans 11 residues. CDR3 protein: CSAYSPVVEFF. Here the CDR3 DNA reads TGCAGCGCCTATTCTCCAGTCGTGGAGTTCTTC.

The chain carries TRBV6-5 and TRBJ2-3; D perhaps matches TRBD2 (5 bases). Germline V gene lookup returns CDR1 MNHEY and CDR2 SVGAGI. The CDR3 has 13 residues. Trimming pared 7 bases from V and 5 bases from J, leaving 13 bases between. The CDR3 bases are TGTGCCAGCATGTCCCTAGAGGGAGATACGCAGTATTTT. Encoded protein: CASMSLEGDTQYF.

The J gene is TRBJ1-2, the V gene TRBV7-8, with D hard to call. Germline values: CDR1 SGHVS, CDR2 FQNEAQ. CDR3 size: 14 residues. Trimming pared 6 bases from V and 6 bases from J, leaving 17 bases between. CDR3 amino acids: CASRGVTGLNGYTF. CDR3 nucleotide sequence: TGTGCCAGCAGAGGAGTAACGGGGTTAAATGGCTACACCTTC. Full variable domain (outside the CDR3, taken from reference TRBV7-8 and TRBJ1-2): GAGVSQSPRYKVAKRGQDVALRCDPISGHVSLFWYQQALGQGPEFLTYFQNEAQLDKSGLPSDRFFAERPEGSVSTLKIQRTQQEDSAVYLCASRGVTGLNGYTFGSGTRLTVV.

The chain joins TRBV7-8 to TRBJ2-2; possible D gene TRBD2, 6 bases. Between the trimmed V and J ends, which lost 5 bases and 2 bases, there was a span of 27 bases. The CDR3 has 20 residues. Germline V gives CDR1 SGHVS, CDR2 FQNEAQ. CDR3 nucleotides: TGTGCCAGCAGCGACACTTTTAGTAGGGGCGGGGCACCAAACACCGGGGAGCTGTTTTTT. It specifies CASSDTFSRGGAPNTGELFF.

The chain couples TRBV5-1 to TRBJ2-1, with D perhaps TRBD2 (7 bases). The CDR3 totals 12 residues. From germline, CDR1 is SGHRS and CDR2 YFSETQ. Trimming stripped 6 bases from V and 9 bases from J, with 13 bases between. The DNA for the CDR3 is TGCGCCAGCAAAGGGGGGGCAAGTGAGCAGTTCTTC. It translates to CASKGGASEQFF.

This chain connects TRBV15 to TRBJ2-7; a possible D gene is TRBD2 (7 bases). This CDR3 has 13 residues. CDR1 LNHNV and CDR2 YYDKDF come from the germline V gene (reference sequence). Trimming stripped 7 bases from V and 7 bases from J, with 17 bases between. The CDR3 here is CATKRGGLEEQYF. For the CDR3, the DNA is TGTGCCACCAAAAGGGGGGGGCTGGAAGAGCAGTACTTC.

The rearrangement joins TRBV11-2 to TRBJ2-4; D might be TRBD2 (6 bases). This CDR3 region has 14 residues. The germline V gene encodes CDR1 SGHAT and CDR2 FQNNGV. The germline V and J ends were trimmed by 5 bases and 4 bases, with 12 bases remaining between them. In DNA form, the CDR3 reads TGTGCCAGCAGCCGAGTAGCGGATAAAAACATTCAGTACTTC. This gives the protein CASSRVADKNIQYF.

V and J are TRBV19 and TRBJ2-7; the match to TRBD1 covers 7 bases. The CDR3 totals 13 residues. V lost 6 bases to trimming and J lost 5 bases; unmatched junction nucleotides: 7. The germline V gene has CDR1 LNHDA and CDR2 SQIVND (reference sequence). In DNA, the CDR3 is TGTGCCAGTAGACGCGGACAGGCTAACGAGCAGTACTTC. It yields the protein CASRRGQANEQYF.

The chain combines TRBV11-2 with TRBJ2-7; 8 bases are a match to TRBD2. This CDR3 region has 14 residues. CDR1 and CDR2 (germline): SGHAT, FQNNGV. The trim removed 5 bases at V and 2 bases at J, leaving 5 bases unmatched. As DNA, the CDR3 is TGTGCCAGCAGCGCGGGACTAGTTGCCTACGAGCAGTACTTC. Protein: CASSAGLVAYEQYF.

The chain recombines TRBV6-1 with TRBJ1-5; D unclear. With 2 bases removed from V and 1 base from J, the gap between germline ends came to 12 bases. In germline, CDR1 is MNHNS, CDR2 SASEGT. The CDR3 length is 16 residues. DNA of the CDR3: TGTGCCAGCAGTGAACCGCAAAGTCTAAGCAATCAGCCCCAGCATTTT. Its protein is CASSEPQSLSNQPQHF.

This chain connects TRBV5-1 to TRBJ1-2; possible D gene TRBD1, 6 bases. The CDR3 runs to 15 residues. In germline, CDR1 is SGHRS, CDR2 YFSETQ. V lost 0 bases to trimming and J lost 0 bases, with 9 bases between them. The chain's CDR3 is CASSLGGQTNYGYTF. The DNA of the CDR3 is TGCGCCAGCAGCTTGGGTGGACAGACTAACTATGGCTACACCTTC.

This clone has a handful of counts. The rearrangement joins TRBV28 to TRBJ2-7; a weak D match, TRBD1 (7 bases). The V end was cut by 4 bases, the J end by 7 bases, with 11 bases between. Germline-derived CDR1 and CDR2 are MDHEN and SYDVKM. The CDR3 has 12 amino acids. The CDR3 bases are TGTGCCAGCAGTTGGAGGGGGCGGGAGCAGTACTTC. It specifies CASSWRGREQYF.

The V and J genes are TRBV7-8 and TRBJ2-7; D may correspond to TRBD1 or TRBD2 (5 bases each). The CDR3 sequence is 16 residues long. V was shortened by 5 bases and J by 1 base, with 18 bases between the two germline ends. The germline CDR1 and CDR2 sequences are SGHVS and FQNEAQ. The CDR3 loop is CASSVFLGRTSYEQYF. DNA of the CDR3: TGTGCCAGCAGCGTATTCTTGGGACGGACATCCTACGAGCAGTACTTC.

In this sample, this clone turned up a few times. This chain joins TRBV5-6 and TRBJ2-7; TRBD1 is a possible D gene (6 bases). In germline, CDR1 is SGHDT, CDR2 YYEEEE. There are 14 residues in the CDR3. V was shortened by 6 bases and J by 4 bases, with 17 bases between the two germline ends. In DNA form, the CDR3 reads TGTGCCAGCATCCACTTTAACAGGGATTACGAGCAGTACTTC. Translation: CASIHFNRDYEQYF.

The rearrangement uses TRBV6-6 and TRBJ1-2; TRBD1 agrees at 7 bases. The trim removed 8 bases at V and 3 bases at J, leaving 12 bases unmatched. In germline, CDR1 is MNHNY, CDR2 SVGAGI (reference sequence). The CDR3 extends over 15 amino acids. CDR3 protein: CASGPNRGVYYGYTF. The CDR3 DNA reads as TGTGCCAGCGGCCCTAACAGGGGAGTTTACTATGGCTACACCTTC.

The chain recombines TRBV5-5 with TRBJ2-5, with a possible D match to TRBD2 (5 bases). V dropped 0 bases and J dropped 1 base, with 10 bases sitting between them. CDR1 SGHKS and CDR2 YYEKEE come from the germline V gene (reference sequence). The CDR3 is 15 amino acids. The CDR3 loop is CASSLALAGQETQYF. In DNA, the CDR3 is TGTGCCAGCAGCTTGGCCCTGGCGGGCCAAGAGACCCAGTACTTC.

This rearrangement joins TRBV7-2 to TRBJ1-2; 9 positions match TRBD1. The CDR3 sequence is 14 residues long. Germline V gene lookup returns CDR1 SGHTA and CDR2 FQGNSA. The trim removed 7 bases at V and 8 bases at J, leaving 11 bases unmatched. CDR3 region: CASTEGTGRWGYTF. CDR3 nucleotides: TGTGCCAGCACGGAAGGGACAGGGAGATGGGGCTACACCTTC.

CDR3 region: CASRTSDNEQFF. CDR3 nucleotides: TGTGCCAGCCGGACTAGCGACAATGAGCAGTTCTTC. The chain employs TRBV28 and TRBJ2-1; 9 bases map to TRBD2. Germline V lookup: CDR1 MDHEN, CDR2 SYDVKM. V was pared by 8 bases and J by 5 bases, with 1 base of the junction left unmatched. The CDR3 contains 12 residues.

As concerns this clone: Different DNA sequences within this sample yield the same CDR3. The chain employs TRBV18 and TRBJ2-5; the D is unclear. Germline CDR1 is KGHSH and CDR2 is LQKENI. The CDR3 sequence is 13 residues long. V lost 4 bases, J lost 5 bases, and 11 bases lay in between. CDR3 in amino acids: CASSLKGAETQYF. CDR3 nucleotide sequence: TGTGCCAGCTCACTTAAGGGCGCCGAGACCCAGTACTTC.

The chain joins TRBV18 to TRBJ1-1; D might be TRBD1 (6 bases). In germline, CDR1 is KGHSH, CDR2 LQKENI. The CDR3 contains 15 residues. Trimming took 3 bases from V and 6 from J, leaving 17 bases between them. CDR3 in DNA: TGTGCCAGCTCACCTACTCCAGGACAGTTCTCTGAAGCTTTCTTT. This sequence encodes CASSPTPGQFSEAFF.